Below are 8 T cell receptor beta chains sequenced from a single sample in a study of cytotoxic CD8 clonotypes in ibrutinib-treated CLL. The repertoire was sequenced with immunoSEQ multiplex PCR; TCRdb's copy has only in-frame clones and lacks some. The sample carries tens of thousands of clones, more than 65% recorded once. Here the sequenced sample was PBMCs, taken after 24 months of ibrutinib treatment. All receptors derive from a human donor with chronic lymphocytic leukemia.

DNA of the CDR3: TGTGCCTGGAGGGGACAGGGAGGCTACCCGGCGGGCGAGCAGTACTTC. Its translation: CAWRGQGGYPAGEQYF. J is TRBJ2-7 and V is TRBV30; 9 positions agree with TRBD1. Germline CDR1 reads GTSNPN; CDR2 reads SVGIG (reference sequence). The length of the CDR3 is 16 residues. V trimming: 3 bases; J trimming: 6 bases; junction bases outside the gene matches: 15.

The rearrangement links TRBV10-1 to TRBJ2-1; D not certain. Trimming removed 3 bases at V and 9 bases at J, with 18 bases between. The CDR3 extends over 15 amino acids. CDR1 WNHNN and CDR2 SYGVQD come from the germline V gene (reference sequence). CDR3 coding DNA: TGCGCCAGCAGTGAAGTACTCCGTGGTGCCAGTGAGCAGTTCTTC. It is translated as CASSEVLRGASEQFF.

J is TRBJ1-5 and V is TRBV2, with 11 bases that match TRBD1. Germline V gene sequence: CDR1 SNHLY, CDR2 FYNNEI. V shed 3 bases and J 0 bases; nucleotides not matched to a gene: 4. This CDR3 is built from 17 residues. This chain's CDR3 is CASSEGQGGFSNQPQHF. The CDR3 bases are TGTGCCAGCAGTGAGGGACAGGGGGGTTTTAGCAATCAGCCCCAGCATTTT. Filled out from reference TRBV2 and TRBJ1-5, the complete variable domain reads EPEVTQTPSHQVTQMGQEVILRCVPISNHLYFYWYRQILGQKVEFLVSFYNNEISEKSEIFDDQFSVERPDGSNFTLKIRSTKLEDSAMYFCASSEGQGGFSNQPQHFGDGTRLSIL.

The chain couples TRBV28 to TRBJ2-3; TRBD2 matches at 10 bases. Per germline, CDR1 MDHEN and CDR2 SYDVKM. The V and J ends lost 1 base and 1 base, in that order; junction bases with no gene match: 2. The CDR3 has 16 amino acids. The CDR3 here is CASSLSGLAGTDTQYF. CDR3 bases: TGTGCCAGCAGTTTATCCGGACTAGCGGGCACAGATACGCAGTATTTT.

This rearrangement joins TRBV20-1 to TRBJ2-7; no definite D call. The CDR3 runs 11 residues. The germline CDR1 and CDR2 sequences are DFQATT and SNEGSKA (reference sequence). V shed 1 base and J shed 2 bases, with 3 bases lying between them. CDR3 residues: CSARGPYEQYF. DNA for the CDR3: TGCAGTGCTAGAGGGCCCTACGAGCAGTACTTC.

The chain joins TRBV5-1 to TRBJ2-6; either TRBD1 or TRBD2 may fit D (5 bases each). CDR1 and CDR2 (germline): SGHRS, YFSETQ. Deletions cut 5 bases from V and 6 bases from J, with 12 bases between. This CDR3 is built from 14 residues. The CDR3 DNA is TGCGCCAGCAGTCGAGGGGAGCAGGCCAACGTCCTGACTTTC. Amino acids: CASSRGEQANVLTF.

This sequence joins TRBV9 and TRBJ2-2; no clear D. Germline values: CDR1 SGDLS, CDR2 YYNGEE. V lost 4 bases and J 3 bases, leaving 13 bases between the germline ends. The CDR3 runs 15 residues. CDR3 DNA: TGTGCCAGCAGCTTCGGACCCACGGACACCGGGGAGCTGTTTTTT. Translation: CASSFGPTDTGELFF. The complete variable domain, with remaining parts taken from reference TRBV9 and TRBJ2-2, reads DSGVTQTPKHLITATGQRVTLRCSPRSGDLSVYWYQQSLDQGLQFLIQYYNGEERAKGNILERFSAQQFPDLHSELNLSSLELGDSALYFCASSFGPTDTGELFFGEGSRLTVL.

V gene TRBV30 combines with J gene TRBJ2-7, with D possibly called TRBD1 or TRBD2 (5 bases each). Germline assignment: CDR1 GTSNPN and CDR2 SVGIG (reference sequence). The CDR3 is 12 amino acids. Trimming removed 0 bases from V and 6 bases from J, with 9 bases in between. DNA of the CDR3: TGTGCCTGGAGTGTACGTGGGGGCGAGCAGTACTTC. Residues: CAWSVRGGEQYF.